These T cell receptor beta chains were read from a single sample in a study of cytomegalovirus exposure and HLA in healthy donors. Here immunoSEQ multiplex PCR was the method, and the copy in TCRdb shows in-frame clones only, minus some. The repertoire holds some 150,000 clones, with around four fifths as singletons. Sequencing used PBMCs. The source of these receptors is a young man in good health and CMV-seropositive. Each CDR3 is given with its conserved first and last residue.

CDR3: CASMGASIIRFF
V: TRBV2
J: TRBJ2-1

CDR3: CASSESWTPRGEQFF
V: TRBV6-4
J: TRBJ2-1

CDR3: CASTGGSQNTEAFF
V: TRBV28
J: TRBJ1-1

CDR3: CAWSQGVGANTGELFF
V: TRBV30
J: TRBJ2-2

CDR3: CASSYGQPYEQYF
V: TRBV6-5
J: TRBJ2-7

CDR3: CASRTDRVNRNTIYF
V: TRBV28
J: TRBJ1-3

CDR3: CAISGLPVPGGVGETQYF
V: TRBV10-3
J: TRBJ2-5

CDR3: CASSSVTGGAMNTEAFF
V: TRBV5-1
J: TRBJ1-1

CDR3: CASRIAGGPGEQYF
V: TRBV11-2
J: NA

CDR3: CASSLRDSRDTQYF
V: TRBV7-3
J: TRBJ2-3

CDR3: CASSPGQRIYEQYF
V: TRBV27
J: TRBJ2-7

CDR3: CASSRGLSTDTQYF
V: TRBV2
J: TRBJ2-3

CDR3: CASSKGRTHYEQYF
V: TRBV21-1
J: TRBJ2-7

CDR3: CASSFRGFQPGGNGANVLTF
V: TRBV28
J: TRBJ2-6

CDR3: CASRLDSPKGTGELFF
V: TRBV4-1
J: TRBJ2-2

CDR3: CASSIGRAGRAGELFF
V: TRBV19
J: TRBJ2-2

CDR3: CASSHEDSLTGELFF
V: TRBV4-1
J: TRBJ2-2

CDR3: CASSEQDTYGYTF
V: TRBV2
J: TRBJ1-2

CDR3: CASSLNAGNEAFF
V: TRBV7-9
J: TRBJ1-1

CDR3: CASSLLRQPEAFF
V: TRBV7-2
J: TRBJ1-1

CDR3: CASSQTDPYSNQPQHF
V: TRBV28
J: TRBJ1-5

CDR3: CASSLWDRLYEQYF
V: TRBV5-4
J: TRBJ2-7

CDR3: CASSLTSPSTDTQYF
V: TRBV5-1
J: TRBJ2-3

CDR3: CASSSRAGYEQYF
V: TRBV9
J: TRBJ2-7

CDR3: CASSARDSPYEQYF
V: TRBV7-8
J: TRBJ2-7

CDR3: CASSRAAGGFETQYF
V: TRBV18
J: TRBJ2-5

CDR3: CASRGQWGTAGELFF
V: TRBV9
J: TRBJ2-2

CDR3: CASRGTIGRGPRGNTIYF
V: TRBV28
J: TRBJ1-3

CDR3: CASSVSGRSPYEQYF
V: TRBV9
J: NA

CDR3: CASSRGEFSTDTQYF
V: TRBV7-9
J: TRBJ2-3

CDR3: CASRGTGHQPQHF
V: TRBV19
J: TRBJ1-5

CDR3: CSADGESTFF
V: TRBV20-1
J: TRBJ1-1

CDR3: CASSPTPGDLYGYTF
V: TRBV7-3
J: TRBJ1-2

CDR3: CASGGTEAFF
V: TRBV2
J: TRBJ1-1

CDR3: CASSSGTGGNYGYTF
V: TRBV5-4
J: TRBJ1-2

CDR3: CASTWGTGRDTQYF
V: TRBV7-9
J: TRBJ2-3

CDR3: CSVDFTSGGNEQFF
V: TRBV29-1
J: TRBJ2-1

CDR3: CASSVPHGELFF
V: TRBV9
J: TRBJ2-2

CDR3: CASSEGILAGGQETQYF
V: TRBV2
J: TRBJ2-5

CDR3: CATSRDAGGNSPLHF
V: TRBV15
J: TRBJ1-6

CDR3: CASSLESGMLTQYF
V: TRBV5-1
J: TRBJ2-5

CDR3: CASSPWGGSYNEQFF
V: TRBV7-3
J: TRBJ2-1

CDR3: CASSEREYEQYF
V: TRBV2
J: TRBJ2-7

CDR3: CASISGYTF
V: TRBV28
J: TRBJ1-2

CDR3: CASRRSTEAFF
V: TRBV2
J: TRBJ1-1